The 19 T cell receptor beta chains below all came from one sample that was sequenced in a study of shared clonotypes between healthy human individuals. The repertoire was sequenced with immunoSEQ multiplex PCR; TCRdb's copy has only in-frame clones and lacks some. The sample shows approximately 1,000,000 clones, more than 75% of them seen only once. Specimen: memory CD4+ T cells from PBMCs. Subset: CD45RA-negative fraction. All receptors derive from a man between 18 and 29 years old in good health. Some clones in this sample may be carry-over from other donors' samples.

This clone was observed at least ten times. The chain recombines TRBV30 with TRBJ2-2, with D possibly TRBD2 on 7 matching bases. The CDR3 has 13 amino acids. Germline lookup yields CDR1 GTSNPN and CDR2 SVGIG (reference sequence). The ends were cut back, 8 bases at V and 9 bases at J, with 19 bases in the middle. The CDR3 spells CARGAGNNRELFF. The CDR3 DNA sequence: TGTGCCCGGGGGGCAGGGAACAACAGGGAGCTGTTTTTT.

This chain connects TRBV6-6 to TRBJ1-5; D gene unclear. Deletions cut 8 bases from V and 2 bases from J, with 10 bases between. This CDR3 is 13 amino acids long. Germline V gene data show CDR1 as MNHNY and CDR2 as SVGAGI (reference sequence). The CDR3: CASRWLGNQPQHF. The CDR3 DNA reads TGTGCCAGCCGGTGGTTGGGCAATCAGCCCCAGCATTTT.

The chain combines TRBV4-1 with TRBJ2-3; no reliable D call. Germline CDR1 is MGHRA and CDR2 is YSYEKL. The CDR3 runs 14 residues. Trimming left V 1 base short and J 6 bases short, with 11 bases between. The CDR3 sequence is CASSQVGPFDTQYF. For the CDR3, the DNA is TGCGCCAGCAGCCAAGTCGGCCCCTTTGATACGCAGTATTTT.

This rearrangement joins TRBV6-5 to TRBJ2-2; D gene unclear. The ends were cut back, 6 bases at V and 2 bases at J, with 7 bases in the middle. The CDR3 has 13 amino acids. CDR1 is MNHEY, CDR2 SVGAGI, per germline. CDR3 coding DNA: TGTGCCAGCAGGGACCATAACACCGGGGAGCTGTTTTTT. It yields the protein CASRDHNTGELFF.

This clone has a single count. The V and J genes are TRBV6-1 and TRBJ1-5, with D possibly matching TRBD1 (5 bases). Germline V gene sequence: CDR1 MNHNS, CDR2 SASEGT. V was trimmed by 4 bases and J by 6 bases, leaving 7 bases between them. This CDR3 has 12 residues. DNA of the CDR3: TGTGCCAGCAGTGCTGGGGGTCAGCCCCAGCATTTT. Translated: CASSAGGQPQHF.

J is TRBJ2-2 and V is TRBV21-1; the table gives TRBD1 as D, unverified against the DNA. TRBV21-1 is a documented pseudogene. The CDR3 totals 16 residues. The CDR3 spells CASSKIGTGPTGELFF. The CDR3 DNA is TGTGCCAGCAGCAAAATCGGAACAGGGCCCACCGGGGAGCTGTTTTTT.

As regards this clone: A far larger clone is off by one base, so a read error is likely. This sequence joins TRBV4-1 and TRBJ2-7; 10 bases are shared with TRBD2. V lost 4 bases to trimming and J lost 4 bases; unmatched junction nucleotides: 25. Germline loops: CDR1 MGHRA, CDR2 YSYEKL. The CDR3 loop spans 21 amino acids. The CDR3 DNA follows: TGCGCCAGCAGCCCCTGGCGGGCAGATAGGGCTAGCGGGAGCTTTTTTTACGAGCAGTACTTC. This translates into CASSPWRADRASGSFFYEQYF.

The chain has TRBV7-2 and TRBJ2-1, with no clear D. CDR3 size: 15 residues. Germline CDR1 is SGHTA and CDR2 is FQGNSA. Trimming removed 0 bases from V and 3 bases from J, with 9 bases in between. CDR3 DNA sequence: TGTGCCAGCAGCTTAGCGGGAACTGTCTACAATGAGCAGTTCTTC. As protein: CASSLAGTVYNEQFF.

The chain links TRBV7-2 to TRBJ2-7, with 13 bases aligning to TRBD2. This CDR3 region has 14 residues. In germline, CDR1 is SGHTA, CDR2 FQGNSA. V gave up 8 bases and J gave up 6 bases; unmatched junction bases: 7. Written as DNA, the CDR3 is TGTGCCAGCGCCCGGACTAGCGGGAGCCTCGAGCAGTACTTC. Residues: CASARTSGSLEQYF.

This clone was observed once. The rearrangement links TRBV6-6 to TRBJ1-1; possibly TRBD1 for D (5 bases). The CDR3 covers 15 residues. The germline CDR1 and CDR2 sequences are MNHNY and SVGAGI (reference sequence). The ends were cut back, 6 bases at V and 0 bases at J, with 14 bases in the middle. The chain's CDR3 is CASSTGLGVNTEAFF. The CDR3 DNA is TGTGCCAGCAGCACGGGGCTGGGAGTGAACACTGAAGCTTTCTTT.

The J gene is TRBJ2-5, the V gene TRBV29-1; a weak D match, TRBD2 (5 bases). CDR3 length: 16 residues. Germline loops: CDR1 SQVTM, CDR2 ANQGSEA. V was clipped by 2 bases and J by 2 bases, with 18 bases between them. The CDR3 is CSVEPGITAGQETQYF. CDR3 coding DNA: TGCAGCGTTGAACCCGGGATCACCGCTGGACAAGAGACCCAGTACTTC.

The chain couples TRBV18 to TRBJ2-7, with D perhaps TRBD2 (6 bases). In germline, CDR1 is KGHSH, CDR2 LQKENI. The CDR3 spans 14 residues. V lost 1 base to trimming and J lost 6 bases, with 13 bases between them. This CDR3 reads CASSPLSGEVEQYF. For the CDR3, the DNA is TGTGCCAGCTCACCACTCTCCGGGGAGGTCGAGCAGTACTTC.

This rearrangement joins TRBV11-2 to TRBJ2-1; TRBD1 might be the D (5 bases). V lost 1 base to trimming and J lost 12 bases, with 13 bases between them. CDR1 is SGHAT, CDR2 FQNNGV, per germline. The CDR3 is made up of 13 amino acids. The DNA of the CDR3 is TGTGCCAGCAGCTTAGGGGGCGTTCTGGGGCAGTTCTTC. Its translation: CASSLGGVLGQFF.

The V call is TRBV7-9, the J call TRBJ2-5, with a possible D match to TRBD2 (6 bases). The V end lost 1 base, the J end lost 4 bases, and 7 bases lay between the germline ends. The germline V gene has CDR1 SEHNR and CDR2 FQNEAQ (reference sequence). The CDR3 runs to 13 residues. The DNA of the CDR3 is TGTGCCAGCAGCTTAGACGGGAGAGAGACCCAGTACTTC. Protein product: CASSLDGRETQYF. The full variable domain, with the rest looked up from reference TRBV7-9 and TRBJ2-5, is DTGVSQNPRHKITKRGQNVTFRCDPISEHNRLYWYRQTLGQGPEFLTYFQNEAQLEKSRLLSDRFSAERPKGSFSTLEIQRTEQGDSAMYLCASSLDGRETQYFGPGTRLLVL.

The gene calls are TRBV5-1 and TRBJ2-3; TRBD2 agrees at 7 bases. Losses at the gene ends were 4 bases for V and 6 bases for J; bases not matched to a gene: 11. This CDR3 is 15 amino acids long. Germline V gene sequence: CDR1 SGHRS, CDR2 YFSETQ. The CDR3 DNA reads TGCGCCAGCAGCCCGGGAGGCATGCCATCGGATACGCAGTATTTT. Translated, it gives CASSPGGMPSDTQYF.

With respect to this clone: The sample contains more than one DNA sequence encoding this CDR3. This chain's CDR3 is CASRPGLAGVNEQFF. CDR3 nucleotides: TGTGCCAGCCGACCGGGACTAGCGGGAGTCAATGAGCAGTTCTTC. The chain links TRBV28 to TRBJ2-1; 14 bases align to TRBD2. There are 15 residues in the CDR3. Germline CDR1 MDHEN, CDR2 SYDVKM. Losses at the gene ends were 8 bases for V and 6 bases for J; bases not matched to a gene: 6.

The chain employs TRBV27 and TRBJ1-5; TRBD1 might be the D (5 bases). V was cut by 5 bases and J by 7 bases, with 12 bases left in between. CDR1 and CDR2 (germline): MNHEY, SMNVEV (reference sequence). This CDR3 region has 13 residues. The CDR3 DNA reads TGTGCCAGCAGTGTACCAGGGCAACAGCCCCAGCATTTT. It codes for CASSVPGQQPQHF.

The chain joins TRBV10-3 to TRBJ1-1, with D maybe TRBD1 (6 bases). The CDR3 sequence is 13 residues long. The V end lost 0 bases, the J end lost 9 bases, and 11 bases lay between the germline ends. Germline V gives CDR1 ENHRY, CDR2 SYGVKD. Here the CDR3 DNA reads TGTGCCATCAGTGAGTCAGGGGGGGCGCAAGCTTTCTTT. This gives the protein CAISESGGAQAFF.

The CDR3: CASSLRTSVLGANTGELFF. The CDR3 DNA reads TGCGCCAGCAGCTTGCGGACTAGCGTCTTGGGGGCGAACACCGGGGAGCTGTTTTTT. The chain combines TRBV5-1 with TRBJ2-2; the match to TRBD2 covers 9 bases. The V segment lost 1 base and the J segment 0 bases; nucleotides outside the gene matches: 10. The CDR3 spans 19 residues. The germline gives CDR1 SGHRS, CDR2 YFSETQ.